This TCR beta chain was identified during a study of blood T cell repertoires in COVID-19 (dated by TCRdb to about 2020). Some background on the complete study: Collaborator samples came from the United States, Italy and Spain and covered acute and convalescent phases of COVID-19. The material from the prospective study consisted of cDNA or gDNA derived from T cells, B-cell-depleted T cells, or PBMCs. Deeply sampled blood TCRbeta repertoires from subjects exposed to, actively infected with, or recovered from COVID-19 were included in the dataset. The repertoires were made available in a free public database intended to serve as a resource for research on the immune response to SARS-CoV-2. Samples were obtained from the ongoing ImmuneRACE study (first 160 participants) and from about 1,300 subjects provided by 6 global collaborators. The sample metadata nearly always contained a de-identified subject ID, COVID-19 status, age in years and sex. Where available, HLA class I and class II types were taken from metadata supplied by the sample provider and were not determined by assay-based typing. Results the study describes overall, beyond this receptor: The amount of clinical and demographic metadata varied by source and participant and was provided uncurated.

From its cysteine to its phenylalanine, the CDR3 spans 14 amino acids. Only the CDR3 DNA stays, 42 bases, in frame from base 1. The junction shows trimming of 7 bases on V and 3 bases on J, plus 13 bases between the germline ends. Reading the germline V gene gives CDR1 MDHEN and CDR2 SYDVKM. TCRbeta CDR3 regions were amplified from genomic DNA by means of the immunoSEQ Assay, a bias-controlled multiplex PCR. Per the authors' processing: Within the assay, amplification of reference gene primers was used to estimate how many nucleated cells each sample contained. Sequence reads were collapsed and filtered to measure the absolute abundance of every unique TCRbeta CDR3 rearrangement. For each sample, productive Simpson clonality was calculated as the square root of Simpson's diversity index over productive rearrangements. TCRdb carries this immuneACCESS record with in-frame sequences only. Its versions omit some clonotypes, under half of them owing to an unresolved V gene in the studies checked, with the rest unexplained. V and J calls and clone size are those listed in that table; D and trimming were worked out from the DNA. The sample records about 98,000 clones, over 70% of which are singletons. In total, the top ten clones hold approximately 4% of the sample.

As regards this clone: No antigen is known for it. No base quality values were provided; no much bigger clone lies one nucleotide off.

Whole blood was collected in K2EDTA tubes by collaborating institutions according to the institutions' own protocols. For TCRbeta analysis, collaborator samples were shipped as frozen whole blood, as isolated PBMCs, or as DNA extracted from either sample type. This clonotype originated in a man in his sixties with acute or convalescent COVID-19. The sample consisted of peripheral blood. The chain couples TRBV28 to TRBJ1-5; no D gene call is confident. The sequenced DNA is TGTGCCAGCAATGTTCAGCAGGACAATCAGCCCCAGCATTTT. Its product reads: CASNVQQDNQPQHF.